These 7 T cell receptor beta chains came from one sample sequenced in a study of CD8 T cells in ankylosing spondylitis (dated by TCRdb to the late 2010s). Results the study describes overall, beyond this receptor: Blood from ankylosing spondylitis patients appeared to be characterized by a TCR beta motif made up of several highly homologous amino acid variants.

Libraries came from 5' RACE. Instrument on record: Illumina HiSeq 2500. Starting from the raw public reads, TCRdb applied fastp trimming at Q25, assembled clones with MiXCR and retained in-frame beta chains. Entries are consolidated by CDR3 protein sequence, retaining the most common genes and DNA. This sample has about 460,000 distinct CDR3 sequences in its table, and less than 6% of those were observed once. Roughly 3.5% of the sample is held by the ten biggest clonotypes. These receptors lack a known antigen. Sequenced: blood, either unsorted or a sorted T cell fraction (not recorded which). Receptors were obtained from a male donor with ankylosing spondylitis.

This clonotype was detected many times. The conserved phenylalanine or tryptophan is not found at the CDR3 terminus, so this likely reflects a read error. Because the CDR3's place on the DNA is in doubt, the DNA is left out and the CDR3 is given as listed by TCRdb. The gene calls are TRBV6-5 and TRBJ2-7; the table calls TRBD2, which could not be checked here. Germline CDR1 MNHEY, CDR2 SVGAGI. A total of 8 residues make up the CDR3, ends included. CDR3 region: CAPKELAS.

This clonotype was detected ten times or more. The rearrangement uses TRBV15 and TRBJ2-7; D uncertain. The CDR3 totals 13 residues. Trimming took off 0 bases at V and 4 bases at J, with 7 bases between the two ends. Germline loops: CDR1 LNHNV, CDR2 YYDKDF (reference sequence). CDR3 in amino acids: CATSRDIGYEQYF. As DNA, the CDR3 is TGTGCCACCAGCAGAGATATCGGATACGAGCAGTACTTC.

This clonotype was observed at least ten times. The chain employs TRBV10-3 and TRBJ1-2, with D possibly matching TRBD1 (5 bases). Looked up from germline, CDR1 is ENHRY and CDR2 is SYGVKD. Trimming removed 4 bases at V and 6 bases at J, with 15 bases between. This CDR3 has 14 amino acids. The CDR3 DNA follows: TGTGCCATCAGTGCATGGGAGGGGCTCCATGGCTACACCTTC. It yields the protein CAISAWEGLHGYTF.

In the case of this clonotype: This may arise from a read error, as a much more abundant clone is one base away. V gene TRBV7-8 combines with J gene TRBJ2-2; D is possibly TRBD1 (5 bases). The CDR3 runs 15 residues. V was shortened by 11 bases and J by 4 bases, with 20 bases between the two germline ends. CDR1 is SGHVS and CDR2 is FQNEAQ in the germline V gene. The CDR3 region has the DNA TGTGCCGGCGAGTTAAGGGGCCGCGGCACCGGGGAGCTGTTTTTT. Translation gives CAGELRGRGTGELFF.

There are a few counts of this clonotype. The chain joins TRBV6-2 or TRBV6-3 to TRBJ1-5, with D possibly TRBD1 on 6 matching bases. The CDR3 has 13 residues. With 8 bases removed from V and 5 bases from J, the gap between germline ends came to 13 bases. Germline V gene data show CDR1 as MNHEY and CDR2 as SVGEGT. CDR3 protein: CASRIQGDQPQHF. The CDR3 nucleotides read TGTGCCAGCCGTATACAGGGAGATCAGCCCCAGCATTTT.

This clonotype was counted many times. The chain uses TRBV7-6 and TRBJ2-2; TRBD1 matches at 11 bases. The CDR3 has 16 residues. With 2 bases clipped from V and 6 bases from J, the junction kept 5 bases outside the gene matches. In germline, CDR1 is SGHVS, CDR2 FNYEAQ. The chain's CDR3 is CASSLWTGGDSGELFF. The CDR3 nucleotides read TGTGCCAGCAGCTTATGGACAGGGGGCGACTCCGGGGAGCTGTTTTTT.

At least ten counts were recorded for this clonotype. V usage is TRBV4-3 and J usage is TRBJ2-7; tentative D call: TRBD1 (5 bases). There are 14 residues in the CDR3. Trimming stripped 5 bases from V and 6 bases from J, with 17 bases between. The germline gives CDR1 LGHNA, CDR2 YSLEER. CDR3 nucleotides: TGCGCCAGCAGCATCCGCATAGGGGTCGGCGAGCAGTACTTC. This codes for CASSIRIGVGEQYF.